A single sample is the source of the 6 T cell receptor beta chains below, sequenced in a study of blood T cell repertoires in COVID-19. Some clones are missing from TCRdb's copy, which holds only in-frame ones; the method was immunoSEQ multiplex PCR. The repertoire has some 50,000 clones, about nine tenths of them found once; the top ten carry approximately 29%. Sequenced material: peripheral blood. The receptors were gathered from a human donor in a cohort sampled during active COVID-19.

The chain carries TRBV10-3 and TRBJ2-7; D is perhaps TRBD1 (6 bases). Germline CDR1 ENHRY, CDR2 SYGVKD. The germline V and J ends were trimmed by 5 bases and 3 bases, with 17 bases remaining between them. The CDR3 spans 15 residues. The CDR3 loop reads CAISYTDRRGYEQYF. The DNA for the CDR3 is TGTGCCATCAGTTACACGGACAGAAGGGGCTACGAGCAGTACTTC.

V usage is TRBV7-6 and J usage is TRBJ2-2, with 8 bases lining up with TRBD1. With 4 bases clipped from V and 4 bases from J, the junction kept 5 bases outside the gene matches. This CDR3 spans 15 amino acids. Germline CDR1 is SGHVS and CDR2 is FNYEAQ. The CDR3 is CASSSQTGGTGELFF. The DNA of the CDR3 is TGTGCCAGCAGCTCCCAAACAGGGGGCACCGGGGAGCTGTTTTTT.

The sample holds one count of this clone. The chain employs TRBV5-1 and TRBJ2-2; D is perhaps TRBD2 (6 bases). The CDR3 is 16 residues long. From germline, CDR1 is SGHRS and CDR2 YFSETQ. Between the trimmed V and J ends, which lost 0 bases and 6 bases, there was a span of 15 bases. The CDR3 DNA reads as TGCGCCAGCAGCTTGGGGGACTCCACGGAGTCCGGGGAGCTGTTTTTT. This translates into CASSLGDSTESGELFF.

This rearrangement joins TRBV5-1 to TRBJ1-2, with no clear D. Trimming pared 7 bases from V and 8 bases from J, leaving 9 bases between. Germline CDR1 and CDR2: SGHRS and YFSETQ. This CDR3 is built from 10 residues. CDR3 sequence: CASPSGGYTF. CDR3 coding DNA: TGCGCCAGCCCCAGTGGCGGCTACACCTTC.

DNA for the CDR3: TGTGCCAGCAGCTTAGAAACTAGCGGGATGGTAAATACGCAGTATTTT. Translating gives CASSLETSGMVNTQYF. V is TRBV7-6 and J is TRBJ2-3; 10 bases line up with TRBD2. There are 16 residues in the CDR3. Germline V gene lookup returns CDR1 SGHVS and CDR2 FNYEAQ. After removal of 1 base from V and 7 bases from J, the junction contained 8 bases not matched to a gene.

CDR3 in amino acids: CASSSGLAADHQYF. The DNA for the CDR3 is TGTGCCAGCAGCTCGGGACTAGCGGCCGATCACCAGTACTTC. The chain has TRBV7-2 and TRBJ2-5; 11 nucleotides agree with TRBD2. Germline assignment: CDR1 SGHTA and CDR2 FQGNSA. This CDR3 has 14 residues. V lost 4 bases and J lost 10; bases outside the gene matches: 8.